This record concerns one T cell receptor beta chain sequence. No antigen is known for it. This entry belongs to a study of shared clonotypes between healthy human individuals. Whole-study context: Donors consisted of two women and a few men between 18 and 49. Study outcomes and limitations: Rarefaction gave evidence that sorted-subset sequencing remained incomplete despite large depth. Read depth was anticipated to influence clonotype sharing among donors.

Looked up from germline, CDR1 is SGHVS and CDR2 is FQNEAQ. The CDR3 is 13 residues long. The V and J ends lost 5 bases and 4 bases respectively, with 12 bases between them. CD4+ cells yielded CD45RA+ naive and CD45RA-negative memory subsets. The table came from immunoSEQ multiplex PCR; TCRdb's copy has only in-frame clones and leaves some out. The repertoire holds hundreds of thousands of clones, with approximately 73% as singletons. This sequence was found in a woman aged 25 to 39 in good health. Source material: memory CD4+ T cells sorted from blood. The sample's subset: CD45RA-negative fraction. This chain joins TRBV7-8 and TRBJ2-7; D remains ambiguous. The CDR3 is CASSPHEGYEQYF. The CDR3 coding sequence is TGTGCCAGCAGCCCTCACGAAGGATACGAGCAGTACTTC.